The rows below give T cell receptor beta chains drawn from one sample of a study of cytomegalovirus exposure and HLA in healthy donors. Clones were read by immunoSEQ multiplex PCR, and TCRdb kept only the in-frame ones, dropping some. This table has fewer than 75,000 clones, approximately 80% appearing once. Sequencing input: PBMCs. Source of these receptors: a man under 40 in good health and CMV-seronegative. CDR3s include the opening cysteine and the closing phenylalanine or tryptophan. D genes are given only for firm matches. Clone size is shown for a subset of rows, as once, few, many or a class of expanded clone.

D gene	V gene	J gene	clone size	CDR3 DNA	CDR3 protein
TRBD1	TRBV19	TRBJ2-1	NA	TGTGCCAGTAGTAAAAGACAGGGAAGTTACAATGAGCAGTTCTTC	CASSKRQGSYNEQFF
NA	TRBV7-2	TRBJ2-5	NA	TGTGCCAGCAGCCCCTGGGAGGAGACCCAGTACTTC	CASSPWEETQYF
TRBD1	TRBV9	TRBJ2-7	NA	TGTGCCAGCAGCCTAGGGACAGGGTCTTACGAGCAGTACTTC	CASSLGTGSYEQYF
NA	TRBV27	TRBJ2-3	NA	TGTGCCAGCAGTTTATCACAGGTCCGCACAGATACGCAGTATTTT	CASSLSQVRTDTQYF
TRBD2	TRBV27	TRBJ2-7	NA	TGTGCCAGCAGTTTCTCTCCTCTAGCGGGAGTTGGTTACGAGCAGTACTTC	CASSFSPLAGVGYEQYF
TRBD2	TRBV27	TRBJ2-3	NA	TGTGCCAGCAGTCTGGGACTAGCGCTAGGCACAGATACGCAGTATTTT	CASSLGLALGTDTQYF
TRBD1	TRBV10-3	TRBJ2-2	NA	TGTGCCATCAGCGGCCGCGACAGGGGGCGAGCCGGGGAGCTGTTTTTT	CAISGRDRGRAGELFF
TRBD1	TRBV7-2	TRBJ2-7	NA	TGTGCCAGCAGCTCCGGACAGGTTGGCTACGAGCAGTACTTC	CASSSGQVGYEQYF
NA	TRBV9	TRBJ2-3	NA	TGTGCCAGCAACGAGGAGGGAGCAGATACGCAGTATTTT	CASNEEGADTQYF
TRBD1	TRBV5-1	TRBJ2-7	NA	TGCGCCAGCAGTTCAGGGGGCTACGAGCAGTACTTC	CASSSGGYEQYF
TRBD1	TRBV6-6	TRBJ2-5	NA	TGTGCCAGCAGTTACGTGTGGGCAGGGGGTGGCGAGACCCAGTACTTC	CASSYVWAGGGETQYF
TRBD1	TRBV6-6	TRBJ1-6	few	TGTGCCAGCAGTCCCCGACAGGGGAATTCACCCCTCCACTTT	CASSPRQGNSPLHF
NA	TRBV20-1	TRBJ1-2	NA	TGCAGTGCTAAACAGAATGGCTACACCTTC	CSAKQNGYTF
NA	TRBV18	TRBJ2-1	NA	TGTGCCAGCTCACCACCTATCGCCTACAATGAGCAGTTCTTC	CASSPPIAYNEQFF
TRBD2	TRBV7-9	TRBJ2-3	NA	TGTGCCAGCAGCTTATGGGAGGGAGGTCGCACAGATACGCAGTATTTT	CASSLWEGGRTDTQYF
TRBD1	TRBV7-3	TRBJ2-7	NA	TGTGCCAGCAGCTTATACCCACAGGGGGCGGGCTACGAGCAGTACTTC	CASSLYPQGAGYEQYF
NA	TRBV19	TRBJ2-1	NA	TGTGCCAGTAGTATAGGTGCAGGGAGGAACAATGAGCAGTTCTTC	CASSIGAGRNNEQFF
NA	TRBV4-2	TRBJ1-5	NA	TGTGCCAGCAGCCAAGAGGTTCTTCTAGGCAATCAGCCCCAGCATTTT	CASSQEVLLGNQPQHF
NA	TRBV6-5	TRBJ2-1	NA	TGTGCCAGCAGTTACTCGCGGACAGAGGTATACAATGAGCAGTTCTTC	CASSYSRTEVYNEQFF
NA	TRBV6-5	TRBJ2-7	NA	TGTGCCAGCAGTTACTCGAAGGTTAGCGGCTACGAGCAGTACTTC	CASSYSKVSGYEQYF
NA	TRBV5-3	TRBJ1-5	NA	TGTGCCAAACAGACGAATCAGCCCCAGCATTTT	CAKQTNQPQHF
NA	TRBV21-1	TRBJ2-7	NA	TGTGCCAGCAGCCGGGCGCAGGGCTCCTACGAGCAGTACTTC	CASSRAQGSYEQYF
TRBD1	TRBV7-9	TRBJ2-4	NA	TGTGCCAGCAGCCCTGGGACAGGGAGAGACATTCAGTACTTC	CASSPGTGRDIQYF
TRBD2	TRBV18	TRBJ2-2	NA	TGTGCCAGCTCACCATTGGGGCTAGCGGGGAACACCGGGGAGCTGTTTTTT	CASSPLGLAGNTGELFF
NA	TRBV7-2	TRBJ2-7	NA	TGTGCCAGCAGCTTAGGGGTGGCGGGATCCTACGAGCAGTACTTC	CASSLGVAGSYEQYF
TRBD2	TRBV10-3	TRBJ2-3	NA	TGTGCCATCAGAACTAGCGGGAGGACAGATACGCAGTATTTT	CAIRTSGRTDTQYF
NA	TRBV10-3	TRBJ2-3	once	TGTGCCATCAGGGGGCCGCTGGTCACAGATACGCAGTATTTT	CAIRGPLVTDTQYF
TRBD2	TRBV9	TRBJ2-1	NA	TGTGCCAGCAGCGATAGGACTAGCTCTGAGAATGAGCAGTTCTTC	CASSDRTSSENEQFF
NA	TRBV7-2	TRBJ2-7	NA	TGTGCCAGCAGCTCACCGACAGGCCCCGCGGCCTACGAGCAGTACTTC	CASSSPTGPAAYEQYF
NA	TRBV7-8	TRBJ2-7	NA	TGTGCCAGCAGCCGACCCCGGATAGCGGAGTTTTACGAGCAGTACTTC	CASSRPRIAEFYEQYF
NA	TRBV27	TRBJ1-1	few	TGTGCCAGCAGTCGCGGGAGCGTCAACACTGAAGCTTTCTTT	CASSRGSVNTEAFF
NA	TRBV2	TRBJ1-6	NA	TGTGCCAGCAGTGAAGTTAAGGGACTGAGCTCACCCCTCCACTTT	CASSEVKGLSSPLHF
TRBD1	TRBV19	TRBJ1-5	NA	TGTGCCAGTAGTCTAGGGACAGTTTTCAATCAGCCCCAGCATTTT	CASSLGTVFNQPQHF
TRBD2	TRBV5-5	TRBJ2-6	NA	TGTGCCAGCAGCCCCGAGTGGGAGGGGGGGGCCAACGTCCTGACTTTC	CASSPEWEGGANVLTF
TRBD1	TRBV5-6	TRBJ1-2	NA	TGTGCCAGCAGCTTGGTGACCCTCGACAGGGGTTGTGGCTACACCTTC	CASSLVTLDRGCGYTF
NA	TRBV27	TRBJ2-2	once	TGTGCCAGCGAACCGGGCAGGGGCACCGGGGAGCTGTTTTTT	CASEPGRGTGELFF
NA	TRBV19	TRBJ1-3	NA	TGTGCCAGTAGTCTGGACGACAGCTCTGGAAACACCATATATTTT	CASSLDDSSGNTIYF
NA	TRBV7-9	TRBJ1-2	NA	TGTGCCAGCAGCCCAAATGGGCGGGGGGAAAGGAACTATGGCTACACCTTC	CASSPNGRGERNYGYTF
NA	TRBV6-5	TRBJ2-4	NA	TGTGCCAGCAGTGCCCCTGGGGCAGAGGTTCAGTACTTC	CASSAPGAEVQYF
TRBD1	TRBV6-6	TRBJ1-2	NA	TGTGCCAGCGGGGGGACAGGCTTCGATGGCTACACCTTC	CASGGTGFDGYTF
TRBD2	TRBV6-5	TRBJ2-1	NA	TGTGCCAGCAGTTACAACGGCGGGGGGGTTATCGATGAGCAGTTCTTC	CASSYNGGGVIDEQFF
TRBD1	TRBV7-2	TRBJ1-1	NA	TGTGCCAGCAGCTTGTTCGCAGGGGGCTTCACTGAAGCTTTCTTT	CASSLFAGGFTEAFF
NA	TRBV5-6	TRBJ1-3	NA	TGTGCCAGCAGCTTGGGACAGCTACTCTCTGGAAACACCATATATTTT	CASSLGQLLSGNTIYF
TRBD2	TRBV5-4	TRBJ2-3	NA	TGTGCCAGCAGCTTGCCTAGCGGGAGGGGCACAGATACGCAGTATTTT	CASSLPSGRGTDTQYF
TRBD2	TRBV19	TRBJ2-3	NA	TGTGCCAGTAGCTCCGGGACTAGCGGGGCAGATACGCAGTATTTT	CASSSGTSGADTQYF
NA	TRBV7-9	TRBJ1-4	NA	TGTGCCAGCAGCTTCGGGGTCGGCGAAAAACTGTTTTTT	CASSFGVGEKLFF
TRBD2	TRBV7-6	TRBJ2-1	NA	TGTGCCAGCAGCTTAGAGGCAACTAGCGGGACCATCTACAATGAGCAGTTCTTC	CASSLEATSGTIYNEQFF
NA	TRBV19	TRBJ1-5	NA	TGTGCCAGTAGTTCACGGGGGCCCCAGCATTTT	CASSSRGPQHF
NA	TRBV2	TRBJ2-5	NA	TGTGCCAGCAGTACCAGGAACCAAGAGACCCAGTACTTC	CASSTRNQETQYF
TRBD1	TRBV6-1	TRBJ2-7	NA	TGTGCCAGCAGTGACCAACCGACAGGGTCCTACGAGCAGTACTTC	CASSDQPTGSYEQYF
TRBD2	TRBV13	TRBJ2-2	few	TGTGCCAGCAGCCCAGGACTAGCCGGCGGGGAGCTGTTTTTT	CASSPGLAGGELFF
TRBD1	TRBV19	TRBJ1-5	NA	TGTGCCAGTAGTCCAAGGACAGGGAGCAATCAGCCCCAGCATTTT	CASSPRTGSNQPQHF
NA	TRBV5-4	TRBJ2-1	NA	TGTGCCAGCAGCTCCCAATCCGGGAGAGGTGGCAATGAGCAGTTCTTC	CASSSQSGRGGNEQFF